Below, 18 T cell receptor beta chains from the same sample are listed, as sequenced in a study of blood T cell repertoires in COVID-19. Assay used: immunoSEQ multiplex PCR; TCRdb lists only in-frame clones, some missing. This table has around 200,000 clones, 70% to 90% appearing once. Sequenced input: peripheral blood. These receptors all stem from a man aged 25-45 years with acute or convalescent COVID-19.

This clone was seen more than once but under ten times. V usage is TRBV7-9 and J usage is TRBJ1-2; D gene uncertain. V lost 2 bases to trimming and J lost 5 bases, with 15 bases between them. Germline V gene data show CDR1 as SEHNR and CDR2 as FQNEAQ (reference sequence). This CDR3 spans 15 amino acids. The CDR3: CASSLSSGSIYGYTF. CDR3 nucleotide sequence: TGTGCCAGCAGCTTATCTTCCGGGAGCATATATGGCTACACCTTC.

Concerning this clone itself: At the DNA level, this CDR3 is encoded by other sequences in the same sample as well. The chain couples TRBV5-4 to TRBJ1-1; weak D call: TRBD1 (6 bases). In germline, CDR1 is SGHNT, CDR2 YYREEE (reference sequence). CDR3 length equals 12 residues. V lost 1 base to trimming and J lost 8 bases, with 9 bases between them. This CDR3 is CASSLRGTEAFF. The CDR3 DNA sequence: TGTGCCAGCAGCTTGAGGGGGACCGAAGCTTTCTTT.

This chain uses TRBV6-5 with TRBJ1-1; no definite D call. V gave up 6 bases and J gave up 3 bases, with 14 bases separating them. The CDR3 is made up of 14 amino acids. The germline CDR1 and CDR2 sequences are MNHEY and SVGAGI. CDR3 coding DNA: TGTGCCAGCAGACATCAGGCGGGGTACACTGAAGCTTTCTTT. It translates to CASRHQAGYTEAFF.

This chain joins TRBV12-3 or TRBV12-4 and TRBJ1-2; possibly TRBD1 for D (6 bases). The CDR3 consists of 13 residues. Trimming took 5 bases from V and 6 from J, leaving 13 bases between them. In DNA form, the CDR3 reads TGTGCCAGCAGTCCGGACAGAAGCGATGGCTACACCTTC. Protein sequence: CASSPDRSDGYTF.

The V call is TRBV28, the J call TRBJ1-6; TRBD1 agrees at 10 bases. The germline gives CDR1 MDHEN, CDR2 SYDVKM. The ends lost 4 bases at V and 9 bases at J; junction bases unmatched: 9. The CDR3 contains 16 residues. The DNA of the CDR3 is TGTGCCAGCAGTTCAAAACGGGGGACAGGGGTTTCACCCCTCCACTTT. Its protein is CASSSKRGTGVSPLHF. The full variable domain, in which reference TRBV28 and TRBJ1-6 provide the parts outside the CDR3, is DVKVTQSSRYLVKRTGEKVFLECVQDMDHENMFWYRQDPGLGLRLIYFSYDVKMKEKGDIPEGYSVSREKKERFSLILESASTNQTSMYLCASSSKRGTGVSPLHFGNGTRLTVT.

The chain carries TRBV12-3 or TRBV12-4 and TRBJ1-2; no firm D call. The CDR3 extends over 13 amino acids. V was pared by 2 bases and J by 5 bases, with 9 bases between. Written as DNA, the CDR3 is TGTGCCAGCAGTTTATACGGGTGGTATGGCTACACCTTC. This translates into CASSLYGWYGYTF.

This CDR3 is CASSSGGASSGNTIYF. CDR3 DNA sequence: TGCGCCAGCAGCTCGGGCGGGGCCTCCTCTGGAAACACCATATATTTT. The chain links TRBV5-1 to TRBJ1-3; a possible D gene is TRBD1 (5 bases). Between the trimmed V and J ends, which lost 3 bases and 0 bases, there was a span of 13 bases. This CDR3 has 16 residues. Germline V gene lookup returns CDR1 SGHRS and CDR2 YFSETQ.

J is TRBJ2-7 and V is TRBV10-3; D ambiguous. Germline CDR1 ENHRY, CDR2 SYGVKD. V lost 0 bases and J lost 1, with 10 bases in between. CDR3 length equals 15 residues. CDR3 bases: TGTGCCATCAGTGAGTCAAGAGCGCCTTCCTACGAGCAGTACTTC. Translation gives CAISESRAPSYEQYF.

The J gene is TRBJ2-3, the V gene TRBV6-2 or TRBV6-3; D ambiguous. The germline V gene has CDR1 MNHEY and CDR2 SVGEGT. V was trimmed by 6 bases and J by 4 bases, leaving 8 bases between them. The CDR3 loop spans 12 amino acids. The CDR3 nucleotides are TGTGCCAGCAGCCCCGTCCCAGATACGCAGTATTTT. It yields the protein CASSPVPDTQYF.

The chain carries TRBV5-1 and TRBJ1-6; 7 nucleotides align to TRBD1. The V gene's germline CDR1 is SGHRS and CDR2 YFSETQ. This CDR3 is 16 amino acids long. Trimming cost V 0 bases and J 10 bases; bases outside gene matches: 10. In DNA form, the CDR3 reads TGCGCCAGCAGCTTGGAACTTGGGGACAGACGGTCACCCCTCCACTTT. Protein: CASSLELGDRRSPLHF.

CDR3 nucleotide sequence: TGTGCCAGCAGCGTTTTTGCCCCCCGGGAGCCTTATACACACGAGCAGTACTTC. Encoded protein: CASSVFAPREPYTHEQYF. The V and J genes are TRBV21-1 and TRBJ2-7; the DNA was not used to check the table's D call, TRBD2. TRBV21-1 is a pseudogene locus. The CDR3 runs to 18 residues.

The J gene is TRBJ1-2, the V gene TRBV2, with 7 positions matching TRBD1. The germline V gene encodes CDR1 SNHLY and CDR2 FYNNEI. J gave up 8 bases and V 4 bases, and 7 bases lay outside the gene matches. CDR3 size: 13 residues. Here the CDR3 DNA reads TGTGCCAGCAGTGGACAGGGAGCTGGAGGCTACACCTTC. Translation gives CASSGQGAGGYTF.

The genes are TRBV5-4 and TRBJ1-2, with 11 bases identical to TRBD1. This CDR3 comprises 15 residues. The germline V gene has CDR1 SGHNT and CDR2 YYREEE (reference sequence). The J segment lost 7 bases and the V segment lost 8 bases, leaving 13 bases of the junction unmatched. CDR3 region: CASAGQGAIVGGYTF. The CDR3 nucleotides are TGTGCCAGTGCCGGACAGGGGGCTATAGTTGGTGGCTACACCTTC.

The V and J genes are TRBV28 and TRBJ2-1, with unresolved D. Germline-derived CDR1 and CDR2 are MDHEN and SYDVKM. V was shortened by 6 bases and J by 6 bases, with 24 bases between the two germline ends. The CDR3 extends over 17 amino acids. In DNA, the CDR3 is TGTGCCAGCAGGCCCGACTTGGTTAGTGATCGATCCAATGAGCAGTTCTTC. This codes for CASRPDLVSDRSNEQFF.

The gene calls are TRBV11-1 and TRBJ2-7, with D perhaps matching TRBD2 (6 bases). The CDR3 loop spans 14 amino acids. Deletions cut 4 bases from V and 5 bases from J, with 15 bases between. Germline CDR1 is SGHAT and CDR2 is FQDESV (reference sequence). The CDR3 loop is CASSSRDFGNEQYF. In DNA, the CDR3 is TGTGCCAGCAGCTCCCGGGACTTCGGTAACGAGCAGTACTTC. Supplemented by reference TRBV11-1 and TRBJ2-7, the full variable domain reads EAEVAQSPRYKITEKSQAVAFWCDPISGHATLYWYRQILGQGPELLVQFQDESVVDDSQLPKDRFSAERLKGVDSTLKIQPAELGDSAMYLCASSSRDFGNEQYFGPGTRLTVT.

The chain uses TRBV9 and TRBJ1-5; 7 bases are a match to TRBD1. This CDR3 is built from 13 residues. V was pared by 7 bases and J by 3 bases, with 4 bases of the junction left unmatched. Germline V lookup: CDR1 SGDLS, CDR2 YYNGEE. The DNA of the CDR3 is TGTGCCAGCGCGACAGGGAACAATCAGCCCCAGCATTTT. Translated, it gives CASATGNNQPQHF.

This rearrangement joins TRBV27 to TRBJ2-4; possible D gene TRBD1, 5 bases. V lost 3 bases to trimming and J lost 1 base, with 7 bases between them. The CDR3 covers 14 residues. Germline CDR1 and CDR2: MNHEY and SMNVEV (reference sequence). CDR3 in amino acids: CASSFRGAKNIQYF. The CDR3, as DNA: TGTGCCAGCAGTTTTAGGGGCGCCAAAAACATTCAGTACTTC.

This clone was seen a handful of times. This chain uses TRBV19 with TRBJ1-4, with no clear D. V gave up 8 bases and J gave up 3 bases, with 13 bases separating them. Germline V gene lookup returns CDR1 LNHDA and CDR2 SQIVND (reference sequence). There are 14 residues in the CDR3. The CDR3 DNA is TGTGCCAGTGCCGGGAGGACCCCTAATGAAAAACTGTTTTTT. Its protein is CASAGRTPNEKLFF. Based on the CDR3 plus reference TRBV19 and TRBJ1-4, the full variable domain is DGGITQSPKYLFRKEGQNVTLSCEQNLNHDAMYWYRQDPGQGLRLIYYSQIVNDFQKGDIAEGYSVSREKKESFPLTVTSAQKNPTAFYLCASAGRTPNEKLFFGSGTQLSVL.